These 26 T cell receptor beta chains were all obtained from the same sample, sequenced in a study. TCRdb itself ran the 5' RACE reads through MiXCR, one entry per CDR3 protein. The table has some 9,200 distinct CDR3 sequences, 13% to 15% seen once. Cells sorted as Tregs were CD4+, CD25+ and CD127-/low. The sample taken for sequencing was Tregs sorted from blood. These receptors were taken from a female donor with breast cancer.

This clonotype has just a few counts. A clone one base away is much larger, so this may be a read error. The chain joins TRBV28 to TRBJ2-5; 10 nucleotides match TRBD1. Germline CDR1 is MDHEN and CDR2 is SYDVKM. The CDR3 is made up of 15 amino acids. As DNA, the CDR3 is TGTGCCAACAGTCCCCCGGACAGGGGGGCAGAGACCCAGTACTTC. Its protein is CANSPPDRGAETQYF.

In this sample, this clonotype turned up many times. The chain joins TRBV7-6 to TRBJ2-5; D gene unclear. The V gene lost 0 bases and the J gene lost 4 bases, with 6 bases spanning the gap. The CDR3 spans 13 residues. Germline values: CDR1 SGHVS, CDR2 FNYEAQ. The CDR3 DNA reads as TGTGCCAGCAGCTTAGCGGGTCCAGAGACCCAGTACTTC. Amino acid sequence: CASSLAGPETQYF.

In this sample, this clonotype is medium-sized. This rearrangement joins TRBV5-1 to TRBJ1-2, with TRBD1 as a possible D gene (5 bases). In germline, CDR1 is SGHRS, CDR2 YFSETQ. V gave up 2 bases and J gave up 6 bases, with 11 bases separating them. CDR3 length: 13 residues. CDR3 nucleotide sequence: TGCGCCAGCAGCTTCGAGGGGACGAATGGCTACACCTTC. Its translation is CASSFEGTNGYTF.

The gene calls are TRBV5-4 and TRBJ2-3; 10 bases are shared with TRBD2. The CDR3 is 15 amino acids. V trimming: 2 bases; J trimming: 4 bases; junction bases outside the gene matches: 4. Looked up from germline, CDR1 is SGHNT and CDR2 is YYREEE (reference sequence). The CDR3 protein is CASSFSGGRADTQYF. In DNA, the CDR3 is TGTGCCAGCAGCTTTAGCGGGGGGCGCGCAGATACGCAGTATTTT.

This clonotype has only a few counts. V usage is TRBV12-3 or TRBV12-4 and J usage is TRBJ2-7, with a weak D call TRBD2 (6 bases). This CDR3 is built from 15 residues. V was clipped by 6 bases and J by 0 bases, with 15 bases between them. DNA for the CDR3: TGTGCCAGCAGCCGAGAGCGGGCCACCTCCTACGAGCAGTACTTC. It encodes CASSRERATSYEQYF.

The table lists this clonotype with a few counts. The V and J genes are TRBV5-1 and TRBJ1-1; possible D gene TRBD1, 5 bases. The V and J ends lost 7 bases and 4 bases respectively, with 17 bases between them. The CDR3 is 14 residues long. Per germline, CDR1 SGHRS and CDR2 YFSETQ. Here the CDR3 reads CASGDPTRGTEAFF. The CDR3 coding sequence is TGCGCCAGCGGGGACCCCACGAGGGGCACTGAAGCTTTCTTT.

This clonotype was counted a few times. V is TRBV20-1 and J is TRBJ1-6, with 7 bases aligning to TRBD1. CDR3 length: 13 residues. The germline V gene encodes CDR1 DFQATT and CDR2 SNEGSKA (reference sequence). The junction had 2 bases not matched to a gene; V was cut back by 0 bases and J by 9 bases. CDR3 nucleotides: TGCAGTGCTAGAGATACAGGGGTTTCACCCCTCCACTTT. Protein product: CSARDTGVSPLHF.

The gene calls are TRBV6-6 and TRBJ2-5, with a weak D call TRBD2 (6 bases). CDR3 size: 14 residues. Germline values: CDR1 MNHNY, CDR2 SVGAGI (reference sequence). Deletions cut 2 bases from V and 4 bases from J, with 11 bases between. CDR3 DNA: TGTGCCAGCAGTTACGACGAGGGAGGAGAGACCCAGTACTTC. Protein product: CASSYDEGGETQYF.

This clonotype was recorded a few times. A much larger clone differs by one base, so this may be a read error. The J gene is TRBJ2-4, the V gene TRBV5-4; D not resolved. Germline V gene data show CDR1 as SGHNT and CDR2 as YYREEE (reference sequence). CDR3 length equals 13 residues. The CDR3 is CASSSLAKNMQYF. The CDR3 coding sequence is TGTGCCAGCAGCTCCCTGGCCAAAAACATGCAGTACTTC.

By sample fraction, this clonotype is medium-sized. V gene TRBV12-3 or TRBV12-4 combines with J gene TRBJ2-7; maybe TRBD2 (5 bases). There are 14 residues in the CDR3. V was cut by 4 bases and J by 1 base, with 11 bases left in between. Here the CDR3 reads CASSYGVGSYEQYF. The CDR3 DNA reads as TGTGCCAGCAGTTACGGGGTCGGGTCCTACGAGCAGTACTTC.

This clonotype was picked up many times. The chain recombines TRBV7-2 with TRBJ1-6; a weak D match, TRBD1 (5 bases). The CDR3 sequence is 15 residues long. Between the trimmed V and J ends, which lost 2 bases and 13 bases, there was a span of 18 bases. Germline CDR1 SGHTA, CDR2 FQGNSA. CDR3 protein: CASSLFPGAGMPLHF. For the CDR3, the DNA is TGTGCCAGCAGCTTATTTCCGGGAGCAGGGATGCCCCTCCACTTT.

This clonotype was seen repeatedly, ten times or more. The gene calls are TRBV12-3 or TRBV12-4 and TRBJ2-1; D assignment may be TRBD1 or TRBD2 (6 bases each). V was trimmed by 6 bases and J by 4 bases, leaving 16 bases between them. The CDR3 runs to 15 residues. The CDR3 here is CASSQSGGGYNEQFF. The CDR3 DNA reads TGTGCCAGCAGCCAAAGCGGAGGGGGTTACAATGAGCAGTTCTTC.

This clonotype is medium-sized within its sample. The rearrangement links TRBV7-8 to TRBJ2-1; 7 bases are a match to TRBD2. The CDR3 spans 15 residues. J was trimmed by 0 bases and V by 5 bases; bases with no gene match: 4. CDR1 is SGHVS and CDR2 is FQNEAQ in the germline V gene. The chain's CDR3 is CASSISGPSYNEQFF. CDR3 bases: TGTGCCAGCAGCATTAGCGGGCCCTCCTACAATGAGCAGTTCTTC.

The table lists this clonotype with many counts. This sequence joins TRBV12-2 and TRBJ2-7; the listed D gene, TRBD2, was not tested against the DNA. TRBV12-2 is a recognized pseudogene. The CDR3 is made up of 16 amino acids. In DNA form, the CDR3 reads TGTGCAAGTCGCTCCCGGGGACTAGCGGCAGCCTACGAGCAGTACTTC. Its protein product is CASRSRGLAAAYEQYF.

By sample fraction, this clonotype is medium-sized. This chain connects TRBV5-1 to TRBJ2-5; a weak D match, TRBD2 (5 bases). In germline, CDR1 is SGHRS, CDR2 YFSETQ. The CDR3 contains 14 residues. The ends were cut back, 0 bases at V and 3 bases at J, with 9 bases in the middle. This CDR3 is CASSLGTGEETQYF. Written as DNA, the CDR3 is TGCGCCAGCAGCTTGGGTACCGGGGAAGAGACCCAGTACTTC.

This clonotype was found many times. The gene calls are TRBV5-1 and TRBJ1-6; 9 bases are a match to TRBD1. The CDR3 is 17 residues long. CDR1 is SGHRS, CDR2 YFSETQ, per germline. With V trimmed by 1 base and J by 5 bases, 7 bases remained unmatched. The CDR3 sequence: CASSLTGTGLHNSPLHF. In nucleotides, the CDR3 is TGCGCCAGCAGCTTGACCGGGACAGGGCTCCATAATTCACCCCTCCACTTT.

By its share, this clonotype is medium-sized. The rearrangement uses TRBV5-6 and TRBJ1-3, with D tentatively TRBD1 (5 bases). The V gene lost 3 bases and the J gene lost 0 bases, with 16 bases spanning the gap. The CDR3 has 17 amino acids. CDR1 and CDR2 (germline): SGHDT, YYEEEE. The DNA of the CDR3 is TGTGCCAGCAGCTCACTGGGACTGCTCAACTCTGGAAACACCATATATTTT. It codes for CASSSLGLLNSGNTIYF.

Worth noting for this clonotype: Since a much larger clone is just one base distant, this may be a read error. In DNA, the CDR3 is TGCGCCAGCGGGCGGGAGGCGCGCACAGATACGAAGTATTTT. It translates to CASGREARTDTKYF. The chain couples TRBV5-1 to TRBJ2-3; TRBD2 agrees at 8 bases. Germline V gene sequence: CDR1 SGHRS, CDR2 YFSETQ. There are 14 residues in the CDR3.

This clonotype qualifies as medium-sized (0.01 to 0.1%). The chain combines TRBV4-1 with TRBJ2-3; 7 nucleotides match TRBD2. V shed 4 bases, J shed 3 bases, and the junction held 10 bases outside the gene matches. The germline V gene has CDR1 MGHRA and CDR2 YSYEKL. The CDR3 extends over 16 amino acids. CDR3 sequence: CASSLSAREETDTQYF. The CDR3, as DNA: TGCGCCAGCAGCCTTTCCGCCCGGGAGGAAACAGATACGCAGTATTTT.

This clonotype appeared many times. The chain combines TRBV7-2 with TRBJ1-1, with D maybe TRBD1 (6 bases). The V gene lost 2 bases and the J gene lost 6 bases, with 16 bases spanning the gap. The CDR3 sequence is 15 residues long. CDR1 is SGHTA and CDR2 is FQGNSA in the germline V gene. CDR3 region: CASSLSTGRGAEAFF. The CDR3 bases are TGTGCCAGCAGCTTAAGCACAGGGCGGGGCGCTGAAGCTTTCTTT.

This clonotype is judged medium-sized. V usage is TRBV7-9 and J usage is TRBJ1-6; D gene ambiguous. Trimming shortened V by 6 bases and J by 9 bases, and 18 bases separated the two germline ends. Per the germline V gene, CDR1 is SEHNR and CDR2 is FQNEAQ (reference sequence). CDR3 length: 15 residues. The CDR3: CASRPTGPSVSPLHF. For the CDR3, the DNA is TGTGCCAGCAGACCTACCGGGCCGTCTGTTTCACCCCTCCACTTT.

This CDR3 is CAIQTRTGGPYEQYF. CDR3 nucleotide sequence: TGTGCCATACAGACACGGACAGGGGGTCCCTACGAGCAGTACTTC. J is TRBJ2-7 and V is TRBV28; 10 nucleotides align to TRBD1. The CDR3 contains 15 residues. Per germline, CDR1 MDHEN and CDR2 SYDVKM. With V trimmed by 10 bases and J by 2 bases, 11 bases remained unmatched.

This clonotype rates as medium-sized. The chain carries TRBV5-5 and TRBJ1-1; D gene ambiguous. The CDR3 has 11 amino acids. CDR1 SGHKS and CDR2 YYEKEE come from the germline V gene (reference sequence). Between the trimmed V and J ends, which lost 4 bases and 2 bases, there was a span of 3 bases. The CDR3 protein is CASSINTEAFF. CDR3 bases: TGTGCCAGCAGCATTAACACTGAAGCTTTCTTT.

The chain carries TRBV29-1 and TRBJ2-7; 7 bases are shared with TRBD2. CDR1 is SQVTM, CDR2 ANQGSEA, per germline. V was clipped by 8 bases and J by 2 bases; unmatched bases: 12. The CDR3 is made up of 14 amino acids. The CDR3 bases are TGCAGCTTCCTTTCCGGGACTACTCCCTACGAGCAGTACTTC. It encodes CSFLSGTTPYEQYF.

This clonotype was seen repeatedly, ten times or more. This sequence may be a read error, since a much larger clone differs from it by one base. The rearrangement joins TRBV20-1 to TRBJ1-2; D gene unclear. CDR3 size: 13 residues. Trimming removed 6 bases at V and 7 bases at J, with 18 bases between. Germline assignment: CDR1 DFQATT and CDR2 SNEGSKA (reference sequence). The CDR3 sequence is CSALNKGGIGYTF. For the CDR3, the DNA is TGCAGTGCCCTAAACAAGGGAGGAATTGGCTACACCTTC.

By its share, this clonotype is medium-sized. This chain links TRBV6-5 with TRBJ2-1; TRBD1 aligns across 9 bases. V lost 8 bases and J lost 9; bases outside the gene matches: 11. The CDR3 extends over 14 amino acids. The germline CDR1 and CDR2 sequences are MNHEY and SVGAGI. The CDR3 DNA sequence: TGTGCCAGCTCGACCGGGACAGGGAGAGGTGAGCAGTTCTTC. Residues: CASSTGTGRGEQFF.